Below, 18 T cell receptor beta chains from the same sample are listed, as sequenced in a study of sequential checkpoint blockade in melanoma. TCRdb's copy holds only in-frame clones and misses some; the assay was immunoSEQ multiplex PCR. This table holds about 27,000 clones, 70% to 80% found once. Specified treatment: randomized to nivolumab then ipilimumab (arm A) or the reverse (arm B). This specimen consisted of CD8+ T cells sorted from blood (inferred from file names), obtained from a patient given nivolumab and ipilimumab in sequence. Receptor source: a human donor with melanoma.

The gene calls are TRBV4-3 and TRBJ1-2; 7 bases line up with TRBD1. The V gene's germline CDR1 is LGHNA and CDR2 YSLEER. Trimming took 2 bases from V and 5 from J; bases not matched to a gene: 5. This CDR3 has 14 residues. As DNA, the CDR3 is TGCGCCAGCAGCCAACTAACAGGGGCATATGGCTACACCTTC. Translating gives CASSQLTGAYGYTF.

The rearrangement joins TRBV5-1 to TRBJ2-1, with D possibly matching TRBD2 (6 bases). The CDR3 spans 15 residues. In germline, CDR1 is SGHRS, CDR2 YFSETQ. The ends were cut back, 5 bases at V and 5 bases at J, with 17 bases in the middle. The CDR3 sequence is CASRDPGDPNNEQFF. The CDR3, as DNA: TGCGCCAGCAGGGACCCGGGGGATCCAAACAATGAGCAGTTCTTC. The variable domain in full, with the rest retrieved from reference TRBV5-1 and TRBJ2-1, is KAGVTQTPRYLIKTRGQQVTLSCSPISGHRSVSWYQQTPGQGLQFLFEYFSETQRNKGNFPGRFSGRQFSNSRSEMNVSTLELGDSALYLCASRDPGDPNNEQFFGPGTRLTVL.

The chain is built from TRBV6-5 and TRBJ2-5; 10 bases match TRBD1. This CDR3 contains 14 residues. Losses at the gene ends were 4 bases for V and 3 bases for J; bases not matched to a gene: 2. Germline V CDR1 and CDR2: MNHEY, SVGAGI. CDR3 coding DNA: TGTGCCAGCAGTTTGGGACAGGGGAAAGAGACCCAGTACTTC. This sequence encodes CASSLGQGKETQYF.

The chain uses TRBV29-1 and TRBJ2-7; D possibly corresponds to TRBD2 (6 bases). CDR3 length equals 16 residues. CDR1 and CDR2 (germline): SQVTM, ANQGSEA. V was clipped by 1 base and J by 1 base, with 17 bases between them. The chain's CDR3 is CSVEAPGGALSYEQYF. CDR3 DNA: TGCAGCGTTGAAGCCCCCGGGGGTGCCTTGTCCTACGAGCAGTACTTC.

V is TRBV19 and J is TRBJ2-3; possible D gene TRBD2, 6 bases. Germline CDR1 LNHDA, CDR2 SQIVND (reference sequence). Trimming removed 8 bases from V and 14 bases from J, with 29 bases in between. The CDR3 spans 15 residues. As DNA, the CDR3 is TGTGCCAGTCGCCGGGAGACTACACAGAAGAAATTTCGGTATTTT. Its protein product is CASRRETTQKKFRYF.

The chain has TRBV2 and TRBJ2-2; D is perhaps TRBD1 (5 bases). Trimming took 3 bases from V and 6 from J, leaving 14 bases between them. Germline V gene data show CDR1 as SNHLY and CDR2 as FYNNEI. This CDR3 contains 15 residues. Written as DNA, the CDR3 is TGTGCCAGCAGTGATGGGCAGGGCCCCCCCGGGGAGCTGTTTTTT. It encodes CASSDGQGPPGELFF.

This clone has only one observation. J is TRBJ2-2 and V is TRBV29-1; 10 bases are a match to TRBD1. Germline V CDR1 and CDR2: SQVTM, ANQGSEA. The ends lost 5 bases at V and 6 bases at J; junction bases unmatched: 9. This CDR3 region has 15 residues. CDR3 sequence reads: CSVPGQGYFAGELFF. The CDR3 coding sequence is TGCAGCGTTCCGGGACAGGGGTATTTCGCCGGGGAGCTGTTTTTT.

This clone has just a few counts. CDR3 nucleotides: TGTGCCAGCAGTCCCGGGACAGATTACTATGGCTACACCTTC. Translating it yields CASSPGTDYYGYTF. The V call is TRBV5-6, the J call TRBJ1-2; 7 nucleotides match TRBD1. The germline V gene has CDR1 SGHDT and CDR2 YYEEEE. The CDR3 runs to 14 residues. Germline trimming cut 5 bases from V and 3 bases from J; bases unmatched to any gene: 7.

The chain has TRBV9 and TRBJ2-2, with 7 bases lining up with TRBD1. With V trimmed by 2 bases and J by 4 bases, 2 bases remained unmatched. The CDR3 loop spans 14 amino acids. Looked up from germline, CDR1 is SGDLS and CDR2 is YYNGEE. This CDR3 is CASSVGQSTGELFF. The CDR3 coding sequence is TGTGCCAGCAGCGTGGGACAGAGCACCGGGGAGCTGTTTTTT. Together with reference TRBV9 and TRBJ2-2, the CDR3 gives the full variable domain: DSGVTQTPKHLITATGQRVTLRCSPRSGDLSVYWYQQSLDQGLQFLIQYYNGEERAKGNILERFSAQQFPDLHSELNLSSLELGDSALYFCASSVGQSTGELFFGEGSRLTVL.

The CDR3 DNA reads as TGTGCCAGCCATGAACAGGGGTTAAGCGGAGGCTACACCTTC. This gives the protein CASHEQGLSGGYTF. The chain links TRBV6-5 to TRBJ1-2; 7 nucleotides match TRBD1. Germline CDR1 and CDR2: MNHEY and SVGAGI. The CDR3 consists of 14 residues. V lost 8 bases and J lost 8; bases outside the gene matches: 14.

This rearrangement joins TRBV15 to TRBJ2-7; TRBD1 might be the D (5 bases). The V gene's germline CDR1 is LNHNV and CDR2 YYDKDF (reference sequence). Deletions cut 5 bases from V and 3 bases from J, with 11 bases between. CDR3 length: 13 amino acids. The CDR3 protein is CATSRTDSYEQYF. In DNA form, the CDR3 reads TGTGCCACCAGCCGCACCGACAGCTACGAGCAGTACTTC.

The genes are TRBV7-9 and TRBJ2-7; TRBD1 agrees at 10 bases. The V gene end was trimmed by 5 bases and the J gene end by 3 bases; junction bases not matched to a gene: 4. Germline CDR1 and CDR2: SEHNR and FQNEAQ (reference sequence). This CDR3 is built from 14 residues. The CDR3 sequence: CASSHRDRGYEQYF. For the CDR3, the DNA is TGTGCCAGCAGCCACCGGGACAGGGGCTACGAGCAGTACTTC.

This clone was detected a few times. The chain joins TRBV4-1 to TRBJ1-6; D might be TRBD1 (5 bases). Looked up from germline, CDR1 is MGHRA and CDR2 is YSYEKL. Trimming left V 1 base short and J 10 bases short, with 11 bases between. The CDR3 totals 14 residues. In DNA form, the CDR3 reads TGCGCCAGCAGCCAAGGGACATCACGATCACCCCTCCACTTT. Translation: CASSQGTSRSPLHF.

At least ten counts were recorded for this clone. The chain combines TRBV6-5 with TRBJ2-1; 10 positions match TRBD2. V shed 5 bases, J shed 9 bases, and the junction held 10 bases outside the gene matches. The CDR3 has 15 amino acids. Germline V gives CDR1 MNHEY, CDR2 SVGAGI. The CDR3 bases are TGTGCCAGCAGTGCGGGACTAGCGCCTTTTGGTGAGCAGTTCTTC. Residues: CASSAGLAPFGEQFF.

The chain joins TRBV27 to TRBJ2-5; perhaps TRBD1 as D (6 bases). The germline gives CDR1 MNHEY, CDR2 SMNVEV (reference sequence). The V end lost 5 bases, the J end lost 4 bases, and 8 bases lay between the germline ends. This CDR3 comprises 12 residues. CDR3 coding DNA: TGTGCCAGCAGTAAGGACAGAGAGACCCAGTACTTC. This sequence encodes CASSKDRETQYF.

The rearrangement uses TRBV6-1 and TRBJ2-7; 7 nucleotides line up with TRBD2. V was clipped by 3 bases and J by 5 bases; unmatched bases: 4. Germline CDR1 is MNHNS and CDR2 is SASEGT. The CDR3 runs 13 residues. The CDR3 protein is CASSDWLADEQYF. Here the CDR3 DNA reads TGTGCCAGCAGTGATTGGCTAGCGGACGAGCAGTACTTC.

The V gene is TRBV10-1, the J gene TRBJ2-7; 7 positions match TRBD2. From germline, CDR1 is WNHNN and CDR2 SYGVQD (reference sequence). V dropped 1 base and J dropped 5; count of bases not matched to a gene: 5. This CDR3 has 14 amino acids. The CDR3 nucleotides read TGCGCCAGCAGTGAGTGGACTAGGTCCCACGAGCAGTACTTC. This gives the protein CASSEWTRSHEQYF.

The V call is TRBV28, the J call TRBJ2-2; no definite D call. CDR1 MDHEN and CDR2 SYDVKM come from the germline V gene. The CDR3 extends over 12 amino acids. Trimming pared 6 bases from V and 6 bases from J, leaving 8 bases between. The CDR3 protein is CASRRHAGELFF. CDR3 nucleotides: TGTGCCAGCAGGCGGCATGCCGGGGAGCTGTTTTTT.